These 10 T cell receptor beta chains originate from one sample sequenced in a study of blood T cell repertoires in COVID-19. Here immunoSEQ multiplex PCR was the method, and the copy in TCRdb shows in-frame clones only, minus some. The table lists approximately 77,000 clones, approximately 88% of them singletons. The sequencing input was peripheral blood. The receptors here all came from a woman aged 80 or older with acute or convalescent COVID-19.

The chain combines TRBV7-8 with TRBJ2-7, with 7 bases aligning to TRBD1. V shed 5 bases, J shed 1 base, and the junction held 5 bases outside the gene matches. This CDR3 region has 14 residues. Germline CDR1 is SGHVS and CDR2 is FQNEAQ. This CDR3 reads CASSLRDSSYEQYF. The CDR3, as DNA: TGTGCCAGCAGCCTCCGGGACAGTTCCTACGAGCAGTACTTC.

The CDR3 loop reads CASSLISTGNTIYF. DNA of the CDR3: TGTGCCAGCAGCTTGATCAGTACTGGAAACACCATATATTTT. The chain is built from TRBV5-6 and TRBJ1-3; D gene uncertain. CDR1 SGHDT and CDR2 YYEEEE come from the germline V gene. With 1 base removed from V and 2 bases from J, the gap between germline ends came to 7 bases. The CDR3 consists of 14 residues.

The genes are TRBV19 and TRBJ2-7; 9 bases align to TRBD1. The CDR3 has 13 amino acids. Per germline, CDR1 LNHDA and CDR2 SQIVND (reference sequence). V shed 6 bases, J shed 3 bases, and the junction held 3 bases outside the gene matches. The CDR3 here is CASRGQGFYEQYF. Here the CDR3 DNA reads TGTGCCAGTAGAGGACAGGGGTTCTACGAGCAGTACTTC.

V usage is TRBV7-9 and J usage is TRBJ2-1; D perhaps matches TRBD2 (5 bases). V was shortened by 8 bases and J by 8 bases, with 16 bases between the two germline ends. Per germline, CDR1 SEHNR and CDR2 FQNEAQ (reference sequence). The CDR3 spans 13 residues. The DNA of the CDR3 is TGTGCCAGCGCCGGGCTAGCTAAGCATGAGCAGTTCTTC. It yields the protein CASAGLAKHEQFF.

The chain joins TRBV6-6 to TRBJ1-1; a weak D match, TRBD1 (5 bases). Trimming removed 6 bases from V and 3 bases from J, with 5 bases in between. The CDR3 sequence is 11 residues long. Germline CDR1 and CDR2: MNHNY and SVGAGI (reference sequence). The CDR3 is CASSRDTEAFF. Written as DNA, the CDR3 is TGTGCCAGCAGCAGGGACACTGAAGCTTTCTTT.

The chain links TRBV6-5 to TRBJ2-1; the match to TRBD2 covers 7 bases. The V gene end was trimmed by 8 bases and the J gene end by 4 bases; junction bases not matched to a gene: 5. CDR1 MNHEY and CDR2 SVGAGI come from the germline V gene. This CDR3 is 13 amino acids long. The DNA of the CDR3 is TGTGCCAGCCTTAGCGGGCAATACAATGAGCAGTTCTTC. Translation: CASLSGQYNEQFF.

The CDR3 DNA reads TGTGCCAGCAGTGAACGGAGGGTAGGGCGGGAGACCCAGTACTTC. It translates to CASSERRVGRETQYF. This chain links TRBV2 with TRBJ2-5; perhaps TRBD2 as D (6 bases). V was cut by 2 bases and J by 5 bases, with 15 bases left in between. CDR1 and CDR2 (germline): SNHLY, FYNNEI. This CDR3 region has 15 residues.

V and J are TRBV5-1 and TRBJ2-7, with TRBD1 as a possible D gene (6 bases). This CDR3 spans 14 amino acids. Trimming stripped 1 base from V and 1 base from J, with 9 bases between. In germline, CDR1 is SGHRS, CDR2 YFSETQ. In DNA, the CDR3 is TGCGCCAGCAGCTTGAGGACAGAGTCCTACGAGCAGTACTTC. Its translation is CASSLRTESYEQYF. Complete variable domain (other parts from reference TRBV5-1 and TRBJ2-7): KAGVTQTPRYLIKTRGQQVTLSCSPISGHRSVSWYQQTPGQGLQFLFEYFSETQRNKGNFPGRFSGRQFSNSRSEMNVSTLELGDSALYLCASSLRTESYEQYFGPGTRLTVT.

The rearrangement links TRBV29-1 to TRBJ2-7, with 7 positions matching TRBD2. Looked up from germline, CDR1 is SQVTM and CDR2 is ANQGSEA. Trimming at V came to 4 bases and at J to 5 bases, leaving 8 bases not matched to a gene. This CDR3 region has 13 residues. This CDR3 reads CSVANRLADEQYF. In DNA form, the CDR3 reads TGCAGCGTTGCCAATAGACTAGCCGACGAGCAGTACTTC.

The rearrangement joins TRBV7-2 to TRBJ2-7; possibly TRBD2 for D (5 bases). The CDR3 length is 15 residues. V was cut by 1 base and J by 0 bases, with 10 bases left in between. Germline assignment: CDR1 SGHTA and CDR2 FQGNSA. This CDR3 is CASSLESGSSYEQYF. The CDR3 DNA sequence: TGTGCCAGCAGCTTAGAAAGCGGTAGCTCCTACGAGCAGTACTTC.